A selection of T cell receptor beta chains follows, all from one sample in a study of blood T cell repertoires in COVID-19. Sequenced by immunoSEQ multiplex PCR; TCRdb stores in-frame clones only, minus some. The sample lists hundreds of thousands of clones; 70% to 90% were seen once. The sample consisted of PBMCs or T cells enriched from blood (not recorded which). These receptors were collected from a woman between 25 and 40 years old who had recovered from COVID-19. Both conserved end residues are part of each CDR3. A D gene is named only where the DNA matches it firmly. Size values are once, few and many counts, or a class for expanded clones, and some rows have none.

V gene: TRBV10-3
D gene: TRBD1
J gene: TRBJ1-1
clone size: once
CDR3 DNA: TGTGCCGTAAGAGCAGGGGGCACTGAAGCTTTCTTT
CDR3 protein: CAVRAGGTEAFF

V gene: TRBV9
D gene: -
J gene: TRBJ2-7
clone size: -
CDR3 DNA: TGTGCCAGCAGCGTAGACGACAGGACCCTGGAGCAGTACTTC
CDR3 protein: CASSVDDRTLEQYF

V gene: TRBV27
D gene: -
J gene: TRBJ1-1
clone size: -
CDR3 DNA: TGTGCCAGCAGTTTCAGGGACAAGAACACTGAAGCTTTCTTT
CDR3 protein: CASSFRDKNTEAFF

V gene: TRBV7-9
D gene: -
J gene: TRBJ1-2
clone size: -
CDR3 DNA: TGTGCCAGCAGCCCTCTTCAACTGACTCTCCATGGCTACACCTTC
CDR3 protein: CASSPLQLTLHGYTF

V gene: TRBV5-1
D gene: -
J gene: TRBJ1-1
clone size: once
CDR3 DNA: TGCGCCAGCAGCTTGGATGTCCGTTTAGGAGCCCCGAACACTGAAGCTTTCTTT
CDR3 protein: CASSLDVRLGAPNTEAFF

V gene: TRBV27
D gene: TRBD1
J gene: TRBJ2-7
clone size: -
CDR3 DNA: TGTGCCAGCAGTTTTTATGACAGGGTCTACGAGCAGTACTTC
CDR3 protein: CASSFYDRVYEQYF

V gene: TRBV5-1
D gene: TRBD1
J gene: TRBJ2-7
clone size: -
CDR3 DNA: TGCGCCAGCAGCTGGGGCCAGGGGGCGGGCTACGAGCAGTACTTC
CDR3 protein: CASSWGQGAGYEQYF

V gene: TRBV10-3
D gene: -
J gene: TRBJ2-7
clone size: -
CDR3 DNA: TGTGCCATCAGTGGACGGGGGAACACCTACGAGCAGTACTTC
CDR3 protein: CAISGRGNTYEQYF

V gene: TRBV7-9
D gene: -
J gene: TRBJ1-2
clone size: -
CDR3 DNA: TGTGCCAGCAGTTTCGAACAGCCTCAAAGAGGCTACACCTTC
CDR3 protein: CASSFEQPQRGYTF

V gene: TRBV2
D gene: TRBD2
J gene: TRBJ2-3
clone size: once
CDR3 DNA: TGTGCCAGCAGTGTAAGGACTAGCGGGCGAGATACGCAGTATTTT
CDR3 protein: CASSVRTSGRDTQYF

V gene: TRBV21-1
D gene: -
J gene: TRBJ2-1
clone size: -
CDR3 DNA: TGTGCCAGCAGCATATTAGGTAGAAGGGGCTATGAGCAGTTCTTC
CDR3 protein: CASSILGRRGYEQFF

V gene: TRBV3-1/TRBV3-2
D gene: -
J gene: TRBJ1-2
clone size: -
CDR3 DNA: TGTGCCAGCAGCCAAGATGGCGGGGAAGCCTATGGCTACACCTTC
CDR3 protein: CASSQDGGEAYGYTF

V gene: TRBV2
D gene: -
J gene: TRBJ1-1
clone size: -
CDR3 DNA: TGTGCCGAAGCTGTGGTAGTTGGTGAAGCTTTCTTT
CDR3 protein: CAEAVVVGEAFF

V gene: TRBV4-3
D gene: -
J gene: TRBJ1-5
clone size: -
CDR3 DNA: TGCGCCAGCAGCCAAGATCGCGTTTGGAGGGATTGGTGCAATCAGCCCCAGCATTTT
CDR3 protein: CASSQDRVWRDWCNQPQHF

V gene: TRBV27
D gene: -
J gene: TRBJ2-2
clone size: -
CDR3 DNA: TGTGCCAGCAGACTAGTTAACACCGGGGAGCTGTTTTTT
CDR3 protein: CASRLVNTGELFF

V gene: TRBV30
D gene: -
J gene: TRBJ1-4
clone size: once
CDR3 DNA: TGTGCCTGGAGTGGAGGTCGGGGTGGAAGGACTAATGAAAAACTGTTTTTT
CDR3 protein: CAWSGGRGGRTNEKLFF

V gene: TRBV18
D gene: -
J gene: TRBJ1-1
clone size: -
CDR3 DNA: TGTGCCAGCGTCGACACGCAGGGGAACACTGAAGCTTTCTTT
CDR3 protein: CASVDTQGNTEAFF

V gene: TRBV9
D gene: -
J gene: TRBJ2-2
clone size: few
CDR3 DNA: TGTGCCAGCAGCCCCTCGTTTCACGGTTCCACCGGGGAGCTGTTTTTT
CDR3 protein: CASSPSFHGSTGELFF